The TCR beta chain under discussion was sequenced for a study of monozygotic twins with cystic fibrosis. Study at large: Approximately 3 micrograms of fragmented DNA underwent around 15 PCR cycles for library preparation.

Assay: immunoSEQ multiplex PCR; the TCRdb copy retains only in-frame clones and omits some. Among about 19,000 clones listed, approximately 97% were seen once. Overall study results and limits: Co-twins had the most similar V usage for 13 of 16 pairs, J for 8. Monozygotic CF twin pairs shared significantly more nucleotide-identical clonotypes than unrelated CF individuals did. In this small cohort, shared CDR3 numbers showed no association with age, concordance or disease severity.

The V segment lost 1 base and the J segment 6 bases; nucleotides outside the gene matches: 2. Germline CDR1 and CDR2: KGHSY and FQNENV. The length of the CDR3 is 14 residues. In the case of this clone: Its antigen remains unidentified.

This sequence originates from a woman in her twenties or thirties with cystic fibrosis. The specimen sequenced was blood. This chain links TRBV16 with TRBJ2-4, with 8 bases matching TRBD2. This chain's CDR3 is CASSQLLAVNIQYF. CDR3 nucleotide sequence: TGTGCCAGCAGCCAATTACTAGCGGTAAACATTCAGTACTTC. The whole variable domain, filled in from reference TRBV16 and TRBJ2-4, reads GEEVAQTPKHLVRGEGQKAKLYCAPIKGHSYVFWYQQVLKNEFKFLISFQNENVFDETGMPKERFSAKCLPNSPCSLEIQATKLEDSAVYFCASSQLLAVNIQYFGAGTRLSVL.